Included here is one TCR beta chain sequence, with context. Its recognized antigen is unknown. Base qualities are missing; no much larger clone stands one base away. The instrument was an Illumina NovaSeq 6000. cDNA libraries for TCRalpha and TCRbeta were prepared by 5'RACE using constant-segment primers, with sample barcodes and unique molecular identifiers added. Trizol reagent was used to extract RNA from every sample. Amplification of the libraries took two PCR steps, and the second step added a second sample barcode plus Illumina TruSeq adapters. Sequencing of the libraries was done on an Illumina NovaSeq, producing 2 x 150 bp paired-end reads. For the original study's pipeline: Demultiplexing of reads and collapsing into UMI-guided consensus sequences were performed with migec v1.2.7. Using mixcr v2.1.11, the UMI consensuses were aligned to TRA and TRB V and J templates and assembled into clonotypes. Clonotypes were classified as expanded or contracted when called significant by both edgeR and NoisET, with noise models trained on biological replicates. edgeR calls used a false discovery rate-adjusted p below 0.01 and a log2 fold-change threshold of 1. As an exploratory analysis of dynamics, PCA with hierarchical clustering was applied to max-normalized trajectories of the 1000 most abundant clonotypes. The CD4 or CD8 phenotype of responding clones was assigned using the separately sequenced CD4+ and CD8+ repertoires. TCRdb reprocessing: public reads trimmed at Q25 with fastp, clones called with MiXCR, in-frame beta chains kept. Rows with a matching CDR3 protein are joined into one entry that keeps the most common DNA and genes. The V and J calls come from TCRdb's annotation, not from the publication. The sample table lists 400,000 or so distinct CDR3 sequences, roughly 20% of them with a count of one. The top ten clones comprise approximately 8.4% of the sample.

This record comes from a study of T-cell memory formation after mild COVID-19 (dated by TCRdb to the early 2020s). Background for the entire study: Most TCR sequence clusters were specific to one of the two donors. Longitudinal TCRalpha and TCRbeta repertoire sequencing tracked T-cell clones expanding and contracting after mild COVID-19 in two donors. Two young, previously healthy adult volunteers made up the cohort, one male and one female.

The germline V end is reduced by 0 bases and the J end by 3 bases; junction bases left unmatched: 5. The CDR3 starts with the cysteine, ends with the phenylalanine, and has 15 residues. Only CDR3 DNA remains: 45 bases, in frame from the first base. CDR1 LGHNA and CDR2 YNFKEQ were looked up in the germline V gene. Ficoll-Paque density gradient centrifugation was used to isolate PBMCs. Points the paper makes about the study in general: Contracting CD4+ clones appeared mostly in the CM and EM memory subsets, whereas CD8+ clones were enriched in EMRA. The study covered only a couple of mild cases, and larger cohorts including severe cases with pre-infection samples were considered necessary. Clones contracting from day 15 to 85 had balanced CD4/CD8 phenotypes, while a second wave expanding from day 15 to 37 was biased towards CD4+. SARS-CoV-2 specificity was not confirmed for the second-wave clones peaking on day 37. Some responding clones were detected in pre-infection memory, which suggested that pre-existing cross-reactive memory T cells had joined the SARS-CoV-2 response.

Rearrangement joined TRBV4-2 to TRBJ2-7, and 7 bases in between align with TRBD1. The source is an adult woman who had mild COVID-19 (a few samples of this study predate the infection). The sample titles of this study are shuffled in the database, so cell type and time point are left out; the donor was told from shared clones. Sequencing input: PBMCs or a T cell subset sorted from them (not recorded which). The CDR3 loop reads CASSQEDRDSYEQYF. At the DNA level, the sequence is TGTGCCAGCAGCCAAGAGGACCGGGACAGCTACGAGCAGTACTTC.